The clone carrying this T cell receptor (beta chain) turned up a few times. What it recognizes is unknown. The data belong to a study of cytomegalovirus exposure and HLA in healthy donors. Overall study results and limits: Most subjects had HLA-A and HLA-B alleles reportedly predicted accurately by TCR beta sequences.

Those who donated were healthy bone marrow donors. Primers: 60 Vbeta forward and 13 Jbeta reverse. The protocol was immunoSEQ multiplex PCR, while the TCRdb copy is restricted to in-frame clones and leaves out a portion. The sample comprises some 200,000 clones, 9.5% to 15% of which are singletons, and about 8% rests with the top ten. This CDR3 is built from 15 residues. CDR1 SGHDT and CDR2 YYEEEE come from the germline V gene. The ends were cut back, 4 bases at V and 1 base at J, with 12 bases in the middle. The specimen sequenced was PBMCs. The receptor was derived from a man aged 50 or older in good health and CMV-seropositive. V usage is TRBV5-6 and J usage is TRBJ2-1; possible D gene TRBD2, 6 bases. The DNA of the CDR3 is TGTGCCAGCAGCCCGGTTAGCGGTTCCTACAATGAGCAGTTCTTC. Protein sequence: CASSPVSGSYNEQFF.